Included here is one TCR beta chain sequence, with context. The CDR3 is made up of 15 amino acids. Trimming took off 7 bases at V and 4 bases at J, with 19 bases between the two ends. Germline assignment: CDR1 MNHEY and CDR2 SVGAGI. No treatment of any kind had been given to any patient before thyroid surgery. As originally analysed: The distant-metastasis classifier for papillary thyroid cancer was built from CDR3 differences across clinicopathological groups. TCRdb reanalyzed the PCR reads with MiXCR. TCRdb's processing, not the authors' own work, is the source of the V and J calls. The sample contains fewer than 50,000 clones, more than 25% of which appear only once. The source of the sample is a study of metastatic and nonmetastatic thyroid tumors. Study at large: Repertoire comparison spanned blood and tumor or nodule tissue of malignant and benign thyroid patients.

This sequence was found in a male donor with papillary thyroid cancer or a benign thyroid nodule (not recorded which). Some clones in this sample may be carry-over from other donors' samples. The chain recombines TRBV6-5 with TRBJ2-5, with D perhaps TRBD2 (5 bases). Sequencing was carried out using blood. The DNA of the CDR3 is TGTGCCAGCATTTCCAGCGGTAGTTTGGGAGAGACCCAGTACTTC. Translation: CASISSGSLGETQYF.